The 6 T cell receptor beta chains given below trace back to one sample, sequenced in a study of graft-versus-host responses after intestinal transplantation. Assay: immunoSEQ multiplex PCR; the TCRdb copy retains only in-frame clones and omits some. Among over 9,500 clones, about 75% were seen once, and the ten largest hold about 19%. Intraepithelial and lamina propria lymphocytes were isolated from graft specimens. The material sequenced was ileum tissue, taken about 470 days after intestinal transplantation. All receptors derive from a human patient who received an intestinal transplant, so some T cells may come from the graft donor.

The chain links TRBV27 to TRBJ1-1, with D uncertain. V gave up 8 bases and J gave up 3 bases, with 4 bases separating them. This CDR3 is built from 10 residues. Germline CDR1 MNHEY, CDR2 SMNVEV (reference sequence). CDR3 sequence: CASGHTEAFF. In DNA, the CDR3 is TGTGCCAGCGGCCACACTGAAGCTTTCTTT.

The chain carries TRBV27 and TRBJ1-2; D call uncertain. Deletions cut 4 bases from V and 7 bases from J, with 13 bases between. The germline gives CDR1 MNHEY, CDR2 SMNVEV (reference sequence). CDR3 size: 13 residues. As DNA, the CDR3 is TGTGCCAGCAGTTCCTACCGGGCGGGTGGCTACACCTTC. Residues: CASSSYRAGGYTF.

This chain joins TRBV5-8 and TRBJ1-1; TRBD1 matches at 7 bases. The CDR3 loop spans 14 amino acids. The germline V gene has CDR1 SGHTS and CDR2 YDEGEE. The J segment lost 2 bases and the V segment lost 3 bases, leaving 4 bases of the junction unmatched. For the CDR3, the DNA is TGTGCCAGCAGCTGGGGGGACAGAAACACTGAAGCTTTCTTT. It codes for CASSWGDRNTEAFF. Drawing the rest from reference TRBV5-8 and TRBJ1-1, the complete variable domain is EAGVTQSPTHLIKTRGQQATLRCSPISGHTSVYWYQQALGLGLQFLLWYDEGEERNRGNFPPRFSGRQFPNYSSELNVNALELEDSALYLCASSWGDRNTEAFFGQGTRLTVV.

The gene calls are TRBV5-1 and TRBJ2-7; 11 bases fit TRBD2. V lost 4 bases and J lost 3; bases outside the gene matches: 12. The CDR3 length is 17 residues. Germline values: CDR1 SGHRS, CDR2 YFSETQ. The CDR3 loop reads CASSLRGTSGEGYEQYF. CDR3 bases: TGCGCCAGCAGCCTTAGGGGGACTAGCGGAGAAGGCTACGAGCAGTACTTC.

There are a few counts of this clone. This chain uses TRBV7-8 with TRBJ1-3, with a tentative D call TRBD1 (5 bases). This CDR3 contains 16 residues. Germline lookup yields CDR1 SGHVS and CDR2 FQNEAQ. V was clipped by 5 bases and J by 0 bases, with 14 bases between them. CDR3 region: CASSRDLTGSGNTIYF. The CDR3 DNA follows: TGTGCCAGCAGCCGCGATCTCACAGGCTCTGGAAACACCATATATTTT.

This clone has only a few counts. This is likely an artifact of a read error, given a far larger clone one base away. The chain has TRBV5-1 and TRBJ1-1; the D gene is possibly TRBD1 (5 bases). Germline V CDR1 and CDR2: SGHRS, YFSETQ. V was cut by 0 bases and J by 6 bases, with 18 bases left in between. The CDR3 is 16 amino acids. The CDR3 region is CASSLVRGDKRPEAFF. The CDR3 DNA reads TGCGCCAGCAGCTTGGTCCGGGGCGACAAGAGGCCTGAAGCTTTCTTT.